The clone carrying this T cell receptor (beta chain) was counted only a few times. Its target is unknown. The junction departs from the called germline gene at one end, perhaps through a read error. This record comes from a study of blood T cells in healthy people across ages. Study details: The template switching approach captured approximately one barcoded beta molecule for every two T cells. Study-level findings and limits: Fewer expanded clones and more diversity marked long-lived versus aged donors.

Germline values: CDR1 DFQATT, CDR2 SNEGSKA (reference sequence). CDR3 size: 18 residues. The second PCR ran about 7 to 12 cycles with a sample-barcoded 5' primer and J-beta primers. TCRdb re-analysed the 5' RACE reads in MiXCR, keeping a single row per CDR3 protein. The repertoire has more than 1.4 million distinct CDR3 sequences, 42% of them found once; the top ten carry approximately 7.9%. Per sample, a minimum of 6.5 million PBMCs were isolated. The sequenced material came from blood. V is TRBV20-1 and J is TRBJ2-3; 8 bases line up with TRBD2. This TCR came from a woman aged 18-29 years in good health. CDR3 residues: CSARAELAAVGSTDTQYF. CDR3 DNA sequence: TGCAGTGCCAGAGCGGAACTAGCGGCAGTTGGAAGCACAGATACGCAGTATTTT.